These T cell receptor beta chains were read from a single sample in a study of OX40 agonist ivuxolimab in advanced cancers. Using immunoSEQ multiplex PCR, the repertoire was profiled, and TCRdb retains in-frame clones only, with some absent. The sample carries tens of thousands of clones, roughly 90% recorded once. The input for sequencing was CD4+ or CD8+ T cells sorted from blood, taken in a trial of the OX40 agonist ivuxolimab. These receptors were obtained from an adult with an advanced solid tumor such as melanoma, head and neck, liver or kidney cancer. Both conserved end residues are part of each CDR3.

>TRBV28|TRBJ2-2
CASSLTGQGKTGELFF
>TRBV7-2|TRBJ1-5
CASSLTGGAGQPQHF
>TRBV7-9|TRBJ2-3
CASKRWGQEGTDTQYF
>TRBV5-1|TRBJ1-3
CASSLGQQGGGNTIYF
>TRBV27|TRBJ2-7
CASRNDRVHEQYF
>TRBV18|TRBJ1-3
CASSPSDYSSGNTIYF
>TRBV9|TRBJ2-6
CASSSRTGKVLDSGANVLTF
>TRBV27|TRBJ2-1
CASRRVDYNEQFF
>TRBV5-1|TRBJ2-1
CASSLGTSGAYNEQFF
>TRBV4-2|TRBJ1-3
CASSQVIQGRLPHNSGNTIYF
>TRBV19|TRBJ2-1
CASSIIKAAGGHNEQFF
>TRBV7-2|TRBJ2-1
CASSLQVLAGGGNEQFF
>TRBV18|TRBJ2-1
CASSPSGRTNNEQFF
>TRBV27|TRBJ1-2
CASSPDRIQVLRGYTF
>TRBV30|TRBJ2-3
CAWSVGRDREVWAQYF
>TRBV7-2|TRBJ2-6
CASSLVGGTGANVLTF
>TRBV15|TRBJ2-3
CATSRDGKGSADTQYF
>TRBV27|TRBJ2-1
CASSFISSRTNEQFF
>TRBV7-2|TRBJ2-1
CASSSAGWSDNEQFF
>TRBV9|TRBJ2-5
CASSVALLETQYF